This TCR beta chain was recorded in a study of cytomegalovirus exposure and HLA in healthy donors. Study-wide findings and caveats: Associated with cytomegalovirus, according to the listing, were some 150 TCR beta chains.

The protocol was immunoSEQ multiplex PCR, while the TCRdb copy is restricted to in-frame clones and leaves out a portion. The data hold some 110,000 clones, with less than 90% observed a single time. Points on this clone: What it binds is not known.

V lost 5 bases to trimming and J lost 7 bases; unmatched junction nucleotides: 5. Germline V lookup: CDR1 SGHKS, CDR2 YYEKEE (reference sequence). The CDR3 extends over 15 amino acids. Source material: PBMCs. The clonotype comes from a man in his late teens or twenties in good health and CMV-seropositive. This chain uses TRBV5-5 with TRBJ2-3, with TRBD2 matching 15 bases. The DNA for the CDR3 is TGTGCCAGCAGACACGGACTAGCGGGGGGGAATACGCAGTATTTT. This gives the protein CASRHGLAGGNTQYF. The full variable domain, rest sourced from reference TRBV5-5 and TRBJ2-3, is DAGVTQSPTHLIKTRGQQVTLRCSPISGHKSVSWYQQVLGQGPQFIFQYYEKEERGRGNFPDRFSARQFPNYSSELNVNALLLGDSALYLCASRHGLAGGNTQYFGPGTRLTVL.